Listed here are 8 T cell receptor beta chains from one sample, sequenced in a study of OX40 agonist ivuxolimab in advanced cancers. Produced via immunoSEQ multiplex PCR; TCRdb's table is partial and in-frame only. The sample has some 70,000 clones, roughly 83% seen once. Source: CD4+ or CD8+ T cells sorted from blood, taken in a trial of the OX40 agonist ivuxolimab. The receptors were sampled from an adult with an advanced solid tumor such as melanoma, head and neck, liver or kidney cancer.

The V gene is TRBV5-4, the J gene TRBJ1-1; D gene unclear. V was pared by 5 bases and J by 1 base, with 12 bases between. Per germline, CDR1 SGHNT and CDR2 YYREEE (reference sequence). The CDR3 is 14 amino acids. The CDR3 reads CASSLSIANTEAFF. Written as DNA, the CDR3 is TGTGCCAGCAGTTTAAGTATAGCGAACACTGAAGCTTTCTTT.

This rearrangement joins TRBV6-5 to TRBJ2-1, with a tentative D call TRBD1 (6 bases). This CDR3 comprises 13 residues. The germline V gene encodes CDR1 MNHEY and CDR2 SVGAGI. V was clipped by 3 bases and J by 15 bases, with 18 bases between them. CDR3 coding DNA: TGTGCCAGCAGTTATTCGAACGGGGACATGCGGTTCTTC. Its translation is CASSYSNGDMRFF.

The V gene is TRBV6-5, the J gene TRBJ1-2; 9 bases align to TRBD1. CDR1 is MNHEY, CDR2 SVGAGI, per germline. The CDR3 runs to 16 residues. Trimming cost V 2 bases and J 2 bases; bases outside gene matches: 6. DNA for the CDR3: TGTGCCAGCAGTTACACCGGGACAGGGAAAAACTATGGCTACACCTTC. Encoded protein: CASSYTGTGKNYGYTF.

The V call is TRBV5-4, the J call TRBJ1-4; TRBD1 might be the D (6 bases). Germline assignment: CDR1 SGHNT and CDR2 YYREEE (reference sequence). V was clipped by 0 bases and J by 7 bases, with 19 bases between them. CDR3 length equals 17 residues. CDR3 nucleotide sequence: TGTGCCAGCAGCTTGGGAAAAGTGGGGGGGCGCCCTGAAAAACTGTTTTTT. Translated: CASSLGKVGGRPEKLFF.

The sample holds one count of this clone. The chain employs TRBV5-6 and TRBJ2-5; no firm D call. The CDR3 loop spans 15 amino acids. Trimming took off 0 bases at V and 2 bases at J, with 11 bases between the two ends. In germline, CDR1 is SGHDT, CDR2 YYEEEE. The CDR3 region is CASSLVSFGQETQYF. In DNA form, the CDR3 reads TGTGCCAGCAGCTTGGTGTCCTTCGGGCAAGAGACCCAGTACTTC.

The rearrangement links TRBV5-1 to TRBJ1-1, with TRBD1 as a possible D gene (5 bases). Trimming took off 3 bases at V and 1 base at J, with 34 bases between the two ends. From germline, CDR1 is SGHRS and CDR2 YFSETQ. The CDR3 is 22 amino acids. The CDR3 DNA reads TGCGCCAGCAGCTATCTACCTCTACTCGGCGCTTTAGGGGCAAATCGGAACACTGAAGCTTTCTTT. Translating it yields CASSYLPLLGALGANRNTEAFF.

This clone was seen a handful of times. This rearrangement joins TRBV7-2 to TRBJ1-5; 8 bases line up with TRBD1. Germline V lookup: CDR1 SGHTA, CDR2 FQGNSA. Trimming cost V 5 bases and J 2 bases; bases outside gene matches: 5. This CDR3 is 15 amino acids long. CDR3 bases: TGTGCCAGCAGCGAACGGACAGGGCGCAATCAGCCCCAGCATTTT. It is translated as CASSERTGRNQPQHF.

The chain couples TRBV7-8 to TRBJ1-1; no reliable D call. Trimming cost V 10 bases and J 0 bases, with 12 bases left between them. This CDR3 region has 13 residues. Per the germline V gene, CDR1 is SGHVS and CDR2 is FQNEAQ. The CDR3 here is CATRNFMNTEAFF. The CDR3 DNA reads TGTGCCACCCGAAACTTCATGAACACTGAAGCTTTCTTT.